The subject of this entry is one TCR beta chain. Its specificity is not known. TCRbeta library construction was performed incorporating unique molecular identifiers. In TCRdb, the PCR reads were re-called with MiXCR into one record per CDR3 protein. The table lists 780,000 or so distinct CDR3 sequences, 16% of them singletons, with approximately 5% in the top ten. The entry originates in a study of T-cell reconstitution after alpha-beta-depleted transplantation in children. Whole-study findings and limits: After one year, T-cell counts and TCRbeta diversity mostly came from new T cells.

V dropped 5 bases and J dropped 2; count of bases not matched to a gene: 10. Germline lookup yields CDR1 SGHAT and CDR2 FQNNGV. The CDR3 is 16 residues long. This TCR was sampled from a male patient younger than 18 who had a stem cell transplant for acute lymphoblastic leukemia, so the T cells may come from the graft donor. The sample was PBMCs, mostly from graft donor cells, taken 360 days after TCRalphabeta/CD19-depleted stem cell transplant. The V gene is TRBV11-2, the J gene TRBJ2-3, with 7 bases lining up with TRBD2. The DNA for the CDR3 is TGTGCCAGCAGCCCACCGGGACTACGAAACACAGATACGCAGTATTTT. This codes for CASSPPGLRNTDTQYF. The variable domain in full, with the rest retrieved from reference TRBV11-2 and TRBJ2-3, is EAGVAQSPRYKIIEKRQSVAFWCNPISGHATLYWYQQILGQGPKLLIQFQNNGVVDDSQLPKDRFSAERLKGVDSTLKIQPAKLEDSAVYLCASSPPGLRNTDTQYFGPGTRLTVL.